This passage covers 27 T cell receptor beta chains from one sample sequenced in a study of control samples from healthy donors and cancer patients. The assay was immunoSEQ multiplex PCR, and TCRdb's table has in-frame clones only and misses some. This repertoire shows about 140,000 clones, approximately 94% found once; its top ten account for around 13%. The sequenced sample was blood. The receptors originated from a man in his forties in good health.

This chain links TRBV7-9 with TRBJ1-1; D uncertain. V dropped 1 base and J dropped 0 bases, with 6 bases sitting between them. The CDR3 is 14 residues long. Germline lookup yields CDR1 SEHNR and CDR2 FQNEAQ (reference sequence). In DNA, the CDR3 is TGTGCCAGCAGCTTAGGTGGGTTGAACACTGAAGCTTTCTTT. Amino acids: CASSLGGLNTEAFF.

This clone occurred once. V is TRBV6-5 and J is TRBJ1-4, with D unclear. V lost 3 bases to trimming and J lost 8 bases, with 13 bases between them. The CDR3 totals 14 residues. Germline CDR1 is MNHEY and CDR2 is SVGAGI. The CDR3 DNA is TGTGCCAGCAGTTATGACACCCGTGGAGAAAAACTGTTTTTT. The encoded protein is CASSYDTRGEKLFF.

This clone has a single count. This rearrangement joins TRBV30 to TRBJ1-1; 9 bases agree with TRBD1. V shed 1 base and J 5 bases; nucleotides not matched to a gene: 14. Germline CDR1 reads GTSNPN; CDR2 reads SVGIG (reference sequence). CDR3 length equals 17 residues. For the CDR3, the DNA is TGTGCCTGGAGTGAGAGGGACAGGGAAATTCGGGGGACTGAAGCTTTCTTT. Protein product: CAWSERDREIRGTEAFF.

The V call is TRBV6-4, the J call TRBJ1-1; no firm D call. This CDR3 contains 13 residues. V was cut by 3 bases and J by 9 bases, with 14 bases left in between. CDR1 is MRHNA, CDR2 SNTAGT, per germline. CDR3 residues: CASSDTRVGKAFF. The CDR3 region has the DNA TGTGCCAGCAGTGATACGCGGGTGGGGAAAGCTTTCTTT.

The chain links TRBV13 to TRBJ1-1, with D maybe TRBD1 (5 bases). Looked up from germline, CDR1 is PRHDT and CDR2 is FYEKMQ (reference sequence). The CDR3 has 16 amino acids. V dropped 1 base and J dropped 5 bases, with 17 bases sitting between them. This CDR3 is CASSLEGARGRTEAFF. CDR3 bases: TGTGCCAGCAGCTTAGAAGGGGCTAGAGGGCGAACTGAAGCTTTCTTT.

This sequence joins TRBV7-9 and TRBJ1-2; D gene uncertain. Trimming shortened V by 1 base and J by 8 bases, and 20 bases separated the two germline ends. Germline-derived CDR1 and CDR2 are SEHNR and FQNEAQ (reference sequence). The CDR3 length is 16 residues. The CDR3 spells CASSLGGSGLGRGYTF. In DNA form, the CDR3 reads TGTGCCAGCAGCTTAGGTGGTTCAGGCCTTGGTCGGGGCTACACCTTC.

CDR3 nucleotide sequence: TGTGCCAGCAGCAGACAGGGAGGCGAGACCCAGTACTTC. It translates to CASSRQGGETQYF. This chain links TRBV11-3 with TRBJ2-5, with TRBD1 as a possible D gene (7 bases). Germline V gives CDR1 SGHNT, CDR2 YENEEA. V was trimmed by 5 bases and J by 5 bases, leaving 12 bases between them. The length of the CDR3 is 13 residues.

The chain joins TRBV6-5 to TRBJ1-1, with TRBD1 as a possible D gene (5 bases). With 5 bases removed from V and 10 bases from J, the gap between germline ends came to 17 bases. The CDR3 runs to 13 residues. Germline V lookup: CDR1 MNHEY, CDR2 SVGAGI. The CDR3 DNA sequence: TGTGCCAGCAGTCCAGGATCTCGGGGGGGAGCTTTCTTT. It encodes CASSPGSRGGAFF.

In nucleotides, the CDR3 is TGTGCCATCAGTTTTAGGACAGAGAACACTGAAGCTTTCTTT. Its translation is CAISFRTENTEAFF. The chain recombines TRBV10-3 with TRBJ1-1, with a possible D match to TRBD1 (6 bases). V lost 5 bases, J lost 1 base, and 11 bases lay in between. CDR3 length equals 14 residues. Germline CDR1 ENHRY, CDR2 SYGVKD.

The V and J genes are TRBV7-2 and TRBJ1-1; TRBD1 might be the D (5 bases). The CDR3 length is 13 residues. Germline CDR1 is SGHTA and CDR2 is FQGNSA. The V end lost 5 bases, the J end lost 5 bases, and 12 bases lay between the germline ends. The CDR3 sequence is CASSPWDGTEAFF. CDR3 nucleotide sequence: TGTGCCAGCAGCCCATGGGACGGGACTGAAGCTTTCTTT. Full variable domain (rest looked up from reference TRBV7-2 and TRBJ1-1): GAGVSQSPSNKVTEKGKDVELRCDPISGHTALYWYRQSLGQGLEFLIYFQGNSAPDKSGLPSDRFSAERTGGSVSTLTIQRTQQEDSAVYLCASSPWDGTEAFFGQGTRLTVV.

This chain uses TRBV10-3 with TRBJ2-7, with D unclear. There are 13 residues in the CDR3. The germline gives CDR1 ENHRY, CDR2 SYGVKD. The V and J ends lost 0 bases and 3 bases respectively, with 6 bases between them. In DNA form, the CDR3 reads TGTGCCATCAGTGAGTCGATAGGCTACGAGCAGTACTTC. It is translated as CAISESIGYEQYF.

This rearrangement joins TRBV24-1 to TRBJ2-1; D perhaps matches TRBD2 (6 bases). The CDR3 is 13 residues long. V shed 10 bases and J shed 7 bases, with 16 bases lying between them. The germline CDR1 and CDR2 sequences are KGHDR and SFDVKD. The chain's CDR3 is CATRGLAQNEQFF. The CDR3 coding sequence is TGTGCCACGCGGGGCCTAGCCCAAAATGAGCAGTTCTTC.

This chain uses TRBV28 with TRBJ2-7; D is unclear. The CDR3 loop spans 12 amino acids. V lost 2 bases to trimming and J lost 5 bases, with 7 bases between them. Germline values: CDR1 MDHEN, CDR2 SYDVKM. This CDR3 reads CASSLDRNEQYF. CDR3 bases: TGTGCCAGCAGTTTAGATCGAAACGAGCAGTACTTC.

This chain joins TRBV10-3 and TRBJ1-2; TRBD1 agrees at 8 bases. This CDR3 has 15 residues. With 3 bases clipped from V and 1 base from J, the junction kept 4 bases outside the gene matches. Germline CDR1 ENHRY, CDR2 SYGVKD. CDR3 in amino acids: CAISEGTGDNYGYTF. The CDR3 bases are TGTGCCATCAGTGAAGGGACAGGCGATAACTATGGCTACACCTTC.

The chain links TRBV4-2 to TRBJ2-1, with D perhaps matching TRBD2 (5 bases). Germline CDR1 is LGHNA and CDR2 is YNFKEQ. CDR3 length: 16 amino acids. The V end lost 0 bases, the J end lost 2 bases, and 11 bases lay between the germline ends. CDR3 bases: TGTGCCAGCAGCCAAGAAGTGCGGGCCACCTACAATGAGCAGTTCTTC. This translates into CASSQEVRATYNEQFF.

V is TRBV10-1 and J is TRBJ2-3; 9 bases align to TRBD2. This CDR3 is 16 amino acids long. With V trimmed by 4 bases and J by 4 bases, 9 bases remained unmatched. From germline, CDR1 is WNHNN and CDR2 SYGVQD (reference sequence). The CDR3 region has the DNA TGCGCCAGCAGTGGGATAGCGGGAGTAGGCCCAGATACGCAGTATTTT. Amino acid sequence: CASSGIAGVGPDTQYF.

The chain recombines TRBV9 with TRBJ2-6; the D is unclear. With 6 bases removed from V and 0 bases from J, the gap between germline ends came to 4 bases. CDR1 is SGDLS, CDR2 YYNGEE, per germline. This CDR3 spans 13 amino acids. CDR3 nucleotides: TGTGCCAGCACCGACTCTGGGGCCAACGTCCTGACTTTC. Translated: CASTDSGANVLTF.

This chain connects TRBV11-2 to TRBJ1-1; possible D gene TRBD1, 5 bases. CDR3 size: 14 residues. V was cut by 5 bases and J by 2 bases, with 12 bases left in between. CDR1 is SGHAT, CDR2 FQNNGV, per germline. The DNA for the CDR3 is TGTGCCAGCAGCCTTAGACAGATCAACACTGAAGCTTTCTTT. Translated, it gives CASSLRQINTEAFF. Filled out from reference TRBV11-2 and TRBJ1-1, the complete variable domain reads EAGVAQSPRYKIIEKRQSVAFWCNPISGHATLYWYQQILGQGPKLLIQFQNNGVVDDSQLPKDRFSAERLKGVDSTLKIQPAKLEDSAVYLCASSLRQINTEAFFGQGTRLTVV.

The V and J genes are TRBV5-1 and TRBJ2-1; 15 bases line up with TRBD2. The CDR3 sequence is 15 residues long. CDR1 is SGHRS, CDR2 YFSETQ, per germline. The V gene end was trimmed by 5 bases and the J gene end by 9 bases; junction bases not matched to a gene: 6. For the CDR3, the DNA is TGCGCCAGCAGGCCGATGGGACTAGCGGGGGGTGAGCAGTTCTTC. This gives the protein CASRPMGLAGGEQFF.

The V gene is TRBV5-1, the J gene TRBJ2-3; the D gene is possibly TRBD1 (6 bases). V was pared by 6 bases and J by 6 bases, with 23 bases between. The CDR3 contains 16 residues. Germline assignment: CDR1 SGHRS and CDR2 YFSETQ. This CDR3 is CASTGGGHTEWDTQYF. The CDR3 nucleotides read TGCGCCAGCACCGGTGGGGGACACACTGAATGGGATACGCAGTATTTT. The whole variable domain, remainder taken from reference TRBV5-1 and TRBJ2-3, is KAGVTQTPRYLIKTRGQQVTLSCSPISGHRSVSWYQQTPGQGLQFLFEYFSETQRNKGNFPGRFSGRQFSNSRSEMNVSTLELGDSALYLCASTGGGHTEWDTQYFGPGTRLTVL.

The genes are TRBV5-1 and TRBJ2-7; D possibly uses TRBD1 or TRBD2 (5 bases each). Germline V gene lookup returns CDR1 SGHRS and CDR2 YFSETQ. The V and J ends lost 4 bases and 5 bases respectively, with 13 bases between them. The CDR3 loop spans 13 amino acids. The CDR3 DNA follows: TGCGCCAGCAGCCCGGGACCCCTCGACGAGCAGTACTTC. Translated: CASSPGPLDEQYF.

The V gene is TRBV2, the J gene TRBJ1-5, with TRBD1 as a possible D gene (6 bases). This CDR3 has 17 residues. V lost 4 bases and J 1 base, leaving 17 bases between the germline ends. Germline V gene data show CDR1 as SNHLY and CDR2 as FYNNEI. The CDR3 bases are TGTGCCAGCAGTGGTCAAGGGGGACGTTCGAGCAATCAGCCCCAGCATTTT. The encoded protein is CASSGQGGRSSNQPQHF.

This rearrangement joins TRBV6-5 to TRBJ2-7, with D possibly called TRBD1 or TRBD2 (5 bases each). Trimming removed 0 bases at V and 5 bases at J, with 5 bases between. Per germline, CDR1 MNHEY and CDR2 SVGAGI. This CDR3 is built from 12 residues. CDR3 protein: CASSYSGDEQYF. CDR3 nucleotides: TGTGCCAGCAGTTACTCGGGGGACGAGCAGTACTTC.

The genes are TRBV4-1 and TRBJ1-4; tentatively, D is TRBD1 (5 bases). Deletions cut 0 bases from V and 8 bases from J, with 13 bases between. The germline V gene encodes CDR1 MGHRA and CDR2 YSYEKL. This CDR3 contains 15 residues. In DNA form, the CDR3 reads TGCGCCAGCAGCCAAGATTCAGGGCTGGACGAAAAACTGTTTTTT. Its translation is CASSQDSGLDEKLFF.

CDR3 region: CASSRGPWSPQHF. The CDR3 coding sequence is TGTGCCAGCAGTCGGGGCCCCTGGAGCCCCCAGCATTTT. The V call is TRBV6-5, the J call TRBJ1-5; possible D gene TRBD1, 5 bases. Germline loops: CDR1 MNHEY, CDR2 SVGAGI. V was shortened by 5 bases and J by 10 bases, with 15 bases between the two germline ends. The length of the CDR3 is 13 residues.

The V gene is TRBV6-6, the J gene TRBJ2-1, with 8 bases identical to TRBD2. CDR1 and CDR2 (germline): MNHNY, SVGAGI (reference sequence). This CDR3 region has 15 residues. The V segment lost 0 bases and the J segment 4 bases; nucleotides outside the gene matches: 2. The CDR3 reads CASSYSVAGYNEQFF. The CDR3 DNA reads TGTGCCAGCAGTTACTCTGTAGCGGGGTACAATGAGCAGTTCTTC.

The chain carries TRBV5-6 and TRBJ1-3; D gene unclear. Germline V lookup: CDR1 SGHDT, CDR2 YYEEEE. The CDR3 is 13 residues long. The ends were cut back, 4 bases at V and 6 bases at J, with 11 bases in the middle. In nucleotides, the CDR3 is TGTGCCAGCAGCCTCTGGATGGAAAACACCATATATTTT. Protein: CASSLWMENTIYF.